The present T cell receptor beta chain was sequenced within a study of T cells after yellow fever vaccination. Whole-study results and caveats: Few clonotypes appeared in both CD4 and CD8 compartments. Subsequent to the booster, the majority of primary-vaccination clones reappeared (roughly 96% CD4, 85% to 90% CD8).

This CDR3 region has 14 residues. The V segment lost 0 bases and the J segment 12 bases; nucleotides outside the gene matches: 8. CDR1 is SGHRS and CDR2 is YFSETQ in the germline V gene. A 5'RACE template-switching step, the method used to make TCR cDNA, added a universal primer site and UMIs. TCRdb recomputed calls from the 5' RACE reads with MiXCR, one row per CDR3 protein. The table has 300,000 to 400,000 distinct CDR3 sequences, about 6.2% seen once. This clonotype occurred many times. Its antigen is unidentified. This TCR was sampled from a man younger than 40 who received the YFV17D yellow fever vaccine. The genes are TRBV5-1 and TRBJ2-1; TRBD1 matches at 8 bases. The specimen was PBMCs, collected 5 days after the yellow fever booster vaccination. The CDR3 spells CASSLDGQGRGQFF. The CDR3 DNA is TGCGCCAGCAGCTTGGACGGACAGGGAAGGGGGCAGTTCTTC. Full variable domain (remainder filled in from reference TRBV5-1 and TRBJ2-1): KAGVTQTPRYLIKTRGQQVTLSCSPISGHRSVSWYQQTPGQGLQFLFEYFSETQRNKGNFPGRFSGRQFSNSRSEMNVSTLELGDSALYLCASSLDGQGRGQFFGPGTRLTVL.